This TCR beta chain was documented in a study of vaccination effects on CD4 cells after COVID-19. General study points: There was marked clonal contraction among infection- and vaccine-induced clones late after vaccination.

The germline V and J ends were trimmed by 5 bases and 6 bases, with 17 bases remaining between them. The CDR3 has 15 residues. CDR1 and CDR2 (germline): SGHAT, FQNNGV. Peptide-pool stimulation followed by sequencing identified expanded antigen-specific CD4+ clonotypes in the ViraFEST assay. Upon completion of more than 9 days in culture, CD4+ T cells were isolated. Each participant was administered two doses of either the BNT162b2 or the mRNA-1273 vaccine. As concerns this clone: Its antigen is as yet unknown.

Clones were sequenced by immunoSEQ multiplex PCR, and TCRdb holds only the in-frame ones, with some missing. The sample contains approximately 29,000 clones, less than 75% of which appear only once. The sample consisted of CD4+ T cells from PBMCs cultured with HCoV-NL63 spike peptides, taken after COVID-19 vaccination. The chain uses TRBV11-2 and TRBJ2-1; the D gene is possibly TRBD2 (5 bases). This TCR was sampled from a human donor who received a COVID-19 vaccine. CDR3 residues: CASSRRHDPSNEQFF. DNA for the CDR3: TGTGCCAGCAGCCGGAGGCATGACCCGTCCAATGAGCAGTTCTTC.